This T cell receptor beta chain came from a study of blood T cell repertoires in COVID-19. Method: immunoSEQ multiplex PCR; TCRdb's copy keeps in-frame clones and lacks some. The sample carries under 300,000 clones, approximately 83% recorded once. There are 15 residues in the CDR3. Germline CDR1 reads MNHEY; CDR2 reads SMNVEV (reference sequence). The V and J ends lost 3 bases and 1 base respectively, with 12 bases between them. This chain uses TRBV27 with TRBJ1-1; D ambiguous. The receptor comes from a woman older than 75 with acute or convalescent COVID-19. Sequenced input: peripheral blood. CDR3 nucleotides: TGTGCCAGCAGTTTTCGGCGGTTCGGGAACACTGAAGCTTTCTTT. As protein: CASSFRRFGNTEAFF.